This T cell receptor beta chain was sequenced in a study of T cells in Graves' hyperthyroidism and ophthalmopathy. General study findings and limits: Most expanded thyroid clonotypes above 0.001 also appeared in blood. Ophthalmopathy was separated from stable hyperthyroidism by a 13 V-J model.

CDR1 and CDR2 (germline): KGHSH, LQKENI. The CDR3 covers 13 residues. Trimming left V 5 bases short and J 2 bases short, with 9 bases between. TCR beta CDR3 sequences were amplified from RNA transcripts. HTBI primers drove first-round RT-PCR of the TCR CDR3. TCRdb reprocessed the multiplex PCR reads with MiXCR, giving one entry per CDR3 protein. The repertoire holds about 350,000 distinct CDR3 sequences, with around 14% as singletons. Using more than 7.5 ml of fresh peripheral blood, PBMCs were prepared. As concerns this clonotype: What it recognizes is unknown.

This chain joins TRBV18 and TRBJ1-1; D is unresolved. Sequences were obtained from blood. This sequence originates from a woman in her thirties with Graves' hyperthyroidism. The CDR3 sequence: CASSVSKNTEAFF. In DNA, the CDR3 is TGTGCCAGCTCAGTCAGCAAAAACACTGAAGCTTTCTTT. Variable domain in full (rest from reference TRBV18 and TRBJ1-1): NAGVMQNPRHLVRRRGQEARLRCSPMKGHSHVYWYRQLPEEGLKFMVYLQKENIIDESGMPKERFSAEFPKEGPSILRIQQVVRGDSAAYFCASSVSKNTEAFFGQGTRLTVV.